The TCR beta chain described here comes from a study of post-analysis software for immune sequencing data. Findings of the study overall: Roughly five TRBV segments were more frequent in patients than controls; TRBV5-6, TRBV5-1 and TRBV20-1 belonged to this group.

Note on this clonotype: The antigen remains undetermined.

With 4 bases removed from V and 8 bases from J, the gap between germline ends came to 17 bases. The CDR3 is 14 residues long. Presence of unique molecular identifiers characterized the TCR beta cDNA libraries. Once 1 to 10 million T cells were used, hundreds of thousands of cDNA molecules resulted. TCRdb analysed the PCR reads with MiXCR anew, one entry per CDR3 protein. This repertoire shows roughly 600,000 distinct CDR3 sequences, 44% found once; its top ten account for approximately 1.7%. V is TRBV12-3 or TRBV12-4 and J is TRBJ1-2; weak D call: TRBD1 (6 bases). Sequenced sample: blood. This clonotype originated in a girl aged 5 to 17 with multiple sclerosis. CDR3 in amino acids: CASSSRTAPIGYTF. The CDR3 nucleotides are TGTGCCAGCAGTTCCCGGACAGCCCCGATAGGCTACACCTTC.